This TCR beta chain was identified in a study of blood T cell repertoires in COVID-19. For the study at large: From the United States, Italy and Spain came samples of acute and convalescent COVID-19. Sample material is recorded as cDNA or gDNA derived from T cells, B-cell-depleted T cells, or PBMCs.

As handled by the study authors: Quantification of nucleated cells was approximated via reference gene primer amplification. Profiled with immunoSEQ multiplex PCR; TCRdb holds only in-frame clones, not every one. V, J and clone size are those of that table, while D and trimming were read from the DNA. This table holds roughly 150,000 clones, around 81% found once. The TCR was taken from a woman older than 75 with COVID-19, enrolled during active disease. Sequencing input: peripheral blood.

The CDR3 protein is CASGGGFGQETQYF. As DNA, the CDR3 is TGCGCCAGCGGCGGAGGGTTCGGTCAAGAGACCCAGTACTTC. The genes are TRBV5-1 and TRBJ2-5; TRBD2 might be the D (6 bases). Germline loops: CDR1 SGHRS, CDR2 YFSETQ. The ends were cut back, 7 bases at V and 2 bases at J, with 15 bases in the middle. The CDR3 is made up of 14 amino acids.